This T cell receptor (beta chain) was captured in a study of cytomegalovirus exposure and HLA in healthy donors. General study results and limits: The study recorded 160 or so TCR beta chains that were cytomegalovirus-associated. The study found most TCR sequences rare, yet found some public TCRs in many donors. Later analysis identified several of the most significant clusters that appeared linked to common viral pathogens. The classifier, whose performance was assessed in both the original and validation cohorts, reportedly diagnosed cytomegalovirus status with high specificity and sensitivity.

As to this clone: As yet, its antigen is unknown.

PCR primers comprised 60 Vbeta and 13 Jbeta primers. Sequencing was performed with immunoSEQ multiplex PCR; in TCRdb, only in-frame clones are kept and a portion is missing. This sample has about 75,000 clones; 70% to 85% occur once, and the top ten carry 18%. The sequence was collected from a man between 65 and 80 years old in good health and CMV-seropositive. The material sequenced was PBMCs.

CDR3: CASSLATDTQYF. Here the CDR3 DNA reads TGTGCCAGCAGCTTGGCGACAGATACGCAGTATTTT. The V and J genes are TRBV5-4 and TRBJ2-3; D is unclear. From germline, CDR1 is SGHNT and CDR2 YYREEE (reference sequence). The germline V and J ends were trimmed by 0 bases and 3 bases, with 2 bases remaining between them. CDR3 length: 12 amino acids.